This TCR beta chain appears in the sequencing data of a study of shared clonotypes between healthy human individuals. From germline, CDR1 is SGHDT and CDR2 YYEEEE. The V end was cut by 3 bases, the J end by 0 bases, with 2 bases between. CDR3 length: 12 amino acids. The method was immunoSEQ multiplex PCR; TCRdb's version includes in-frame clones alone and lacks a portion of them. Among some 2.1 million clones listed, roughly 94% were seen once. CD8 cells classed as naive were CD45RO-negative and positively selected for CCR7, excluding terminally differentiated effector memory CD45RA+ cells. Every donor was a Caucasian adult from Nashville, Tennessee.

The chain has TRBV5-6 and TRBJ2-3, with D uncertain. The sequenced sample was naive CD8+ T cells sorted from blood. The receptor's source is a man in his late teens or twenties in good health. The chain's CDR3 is CASSSSTDTQYF. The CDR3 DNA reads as TGTGCCAGCAGCTCCAGCACAGATACGCAGTATTTT.